The 11 T cell receptor beta chains listed next were all sequenced from one sample in a study of T cell repertoires in cytomegalovirus infection. MiXCR, applied by TCRdb to the reads, yields one record per CDR3 protein. The sample lists 830,000 or so distinct CDR3 sequences; less than 35% were seen once. Antigens of these TCRs are unknown. The sequences come from cultured CD8+ T cells from PBMCs, collected from culture after CMV antigen stimulation. The receptors shown here come from a human donor in good health (CMV status not recorded). Some clones in this sample may be carry-over from other donors' samples.

J is TRBJ2-7 and V is TRBV7-4, with D unclear. The germline gives CDR1 SGHVT, CDR2 SQSDAQ. The ends were cut back, 7 bases at V and 7 bases at J, with 11 bases in the middle. This CDR3 has 11 amino acids. In DNA form, the CDR3 reads TGTGCCAGCACAGAATTGGGGGAGCAGTACGTC. It translates to CASTELGEQYV.

This clonotype was seen a few times. The rearrangement links TRBV7-9 to TRBJ2-3, with 8 bases fitting TRBD2. Germline CDR1 reads SEHNR; CDR2 reads FQNEAQ (reference sequence). The CDR3 extends over 15 amino acids. V dropped 5 bases and J dropped 2; count of bases not matched to a gene: 6. The CDR3 region is CASSAGGPDTDTQYF. CDR3 coding DNA: TGTGCCAGCAGCGCGGGGGGCCCTGACACAGATACGCAGTATTTT.

The rearrangement links TRBV5-5 to TRBJ1-2, with D possibly matching TRBD1 (6 bases). Germline values: CDR1 SGHKS, CDR2 YYEKEE (reference sequence). Trimming pared 2 bases from V and 2 bases from J, leaving 10 bases between. The CDR3 loop spans 14 amino acids. The CDR3 coding sequence is TGTGCCAGCAGCTTCCCCACAGGGAACTATGGCTACACCTTC. This codes for CASSFPTGNYGYTF.

The chain employs TRBV12-5 and TRBJ2-7; D gene unclear. Trimming removed 5 bases from V and 6 bases from J, with 14 bases in between. The germline V gene has CDR1 LGHNT and CDR2 FRNRAP. The CDR3 has 13 residues. As DNA, the CDR3 is TGTGCTAGTGGTCCCCCCGACAAGATCGAGCAGTACTTC. Its protein is CASGPPDKIEQYF.

The CDR3 DNA reads TGTGCCAGTAGTATTTTAGGACCGAATCAGCCCCAGCATTTT. Amino acids: CASSILGPNQPQHF. V gene TRBV19 combines with J gene TRBJ1-5, with D uncertain. Trimming removed 3 bases from V and 4 bases from J, with 10 bases in between. CDR3 length equals 14 residues. Germline assignment: CDR1 LNHDA and CDR2 SQIVND (reference sequence).

This clonotype came up a few times. The chain links TRBV5-1 to TRBJ1-1; a weak D match, TRBD1 (6 bases). The CDR3 length is 16 residues. V was shortened by 0 bases and J by 0 bases, with 12 bases between the two germline ends. CDR1 and CDR2 (germline): SGHRS, YFSETQ. The CDR3 protein is CASSLAQGFMNTEAFF. Here the CDR3 DNA reads TGCGCCAGCAGCTTGGCCCAGGGGTTTATGAACACTGAAGCTTTCTTT. Variable domain in full (rest from reference TRBV5-1 and TRBJ1-1): KAGVTQTPRYLIKTRGQQVTLSCSPISGHRSVSWYQQTPGQGLQFLFEYFSETQRNKGNFPGRFSGRQFSNSRSEMNVSTLELGDSALYLCASSLAQGFMNTEAFFGQGTRLTVV.

This clonotype was picked up many times. CDR3 region: CASSLESSDGQYV. The CDR3 DNA sequence: TGTGCCAGCAGCTTAGAGAGTAGTGACGGGCAGTACGTC. The rearrangement joins TRBV7-2 to TRBJ2-7; no clear D gene. Germline V gene sequence: CDR1 SGHTA, CDR2 FQGNSA. The CDR3 spans 13 residues. Trimming removed 1 base at V and 9 bases at J, with 13 bases between.

The chain couples TRBV4-1 to TRBJ2-2; possibly TRBD2 for D (5 bases). Germline V gives CDR1 MGHRA, CDR2 YSYEKL. This CDR3 region has 11 residues. The ends were cut back, 6 bases at V and 12 bases at J, with 11 bases in the middle. CDR3 coding DNA: TGCGCCAGCAGGACGAGGGATAAGCTGTTTTTT. Translated: CASRTRDKLFF.

In this sample, this clonotype turned up a few times. The J gene is TRBJ2-1, the V gene TRBV6-1, with D maybe TRBD2 (6 bases). CDR1 and CDR2 (germline): MNHNS, SASEGT. The CDR3 is 13 residues long. V was trimmed by 8 bases and J by 4 bases, leaving 12 bases between them. In DNA, the CDR3 is TGTGCCAGCGCGGCTAGCGCGTACAATGAGCAGTTCTTC. Its translation: CASAASAYNEQFF.

Concerning this clonotype itself: Since no conserved phenylalanine or tryptophan closes the CDR3, a read error is the likely cause. The chain joins TRBV7-6 to TRBJ2-7; no firm D call. The CDR3 runs 12 residues. Germline CDR1 and CDR2: SGHVS and FNYEAQ. Trimming removed 5 bases at V and 2 bases at J, with 7 bases between. CDR3 residues: CASSPRAYEQYS. CDR3 sequence (DNA): TGTGCCAGCAGCCCTCGTGCCTACGAGCAGTACTCC.

This clonotype came up many times. The chain combines TRBV7-8 with TRBJ2-5; D tentatively fits TRBD1 or TRBD2 (5 bases each). V gave up 5 bases and J gave up 3 bases, with 13 bases separating them. This CDR3 is 14 amino acids long. Germline V gene lookup returns CDR1 SGHVS and CDR2 FQNEAQ. CDR3 amino acids: CASSPQRGEETQYF. In DNA form, the CDR3 reads TGTGCCAGCAGCCCCCAGAGGGGCGAAGAGACCCAGTACTTC. The full variable domain, in which reference TRBV7-8 and TRBJ2-5 provide the parts outside the CDR3, is GAGVSQSPRYKVAKRGQDVALRCDPISGHVSLFWYQQALGQGPEFLTYFQNEAQLDKSGLPSDRFFAERPEGSVSTLKIQRTQQEDSAVYLCASSPQRGEETQYFGPGTRLLVL.